This TCR beta chain was found in a study of T cell responses to AZD1222 COVID-19 vaccine. Study conclusions and caveats: Only a handful of individuals given AZD1222 were seropositive at baseline. Repertoire sampling was restricted to post-peak T cell response timepoints. Compared with day 0, the breadth and depth of the Spike-specific TCR repertoire rose significantly after two doses of AZD1222. Spike was spanned by vaccine-associated CD4 TCRs, with dominance at 160-218 and 743-854.

In the case of this clone: What it binds is not known.

From germline, CDR1 is MDHEN and CDR2 SYDVKM. Unmatched junction bases numbered 9, after V lost 6 bases and J lost 3 bases. This CDR3 is built from 16 residues. The table came from immunoSEQ multiplex PCR; TCRdb's copy has only in-frame clones and leaves some out. This sample has about 160,000 clones, with roughly nine tenths found just once. Here the sequenced sample was peripheral blood, taken on day 0 of AZD1222 vaccination. The chain links TRBV28 to TRBJ1-5, with 9 bases identical to TRBD1. The TCR was taken from an adult in good health. The CDR3 is CASSNRDRAYNQPQHF. For the CDR3, the DNA is TGTGCCAGCAGCAACCGGGACAGGGCATACAATCAGCCCCAGCATTTT. Supplemented by reference TRBV28 and TRBJ1-5, the full variable domain reads DVKVTQSSRYLVKRTGEKVFLECVQDMDHENMFWYRQDPGLGLRLIYFSYDVKMKEKGDIPEGYSVSREKKERFSLILESASTNQTSMYLCASSNRDRAYNQPQHFGDGTRLSIL.